The 17 T cell receptor beta chains given below trace back to one sample, sequenced in a study of T cell changes during pregnancy in multiple sclerosis. Measured with immunoSEQ multiplex PCR; TCRdb has only the in-frame clones, and not every one. The data show some 25,000 clones, roughly 86% seen once. The source was CD4+ T cells from peripheral blood mononuclear cells, collected in the second trimester of pregnancy. The receptors come from a female donor in good health, enrolled as a control in a pregnancy study.

V and J are TRBV27 and TRBJ2-7; 8 bases match TRBD2. There are 14 residues in the CDR3. Germline CDR1 MNHEY, CDR2 SMNVEV (reference sequence). V shed 8 bases and J 6 bases; nucleotides not matched to a gene: 12. CDR3 DNA: TGTGCCAGCGCCCGGCGGGGGGCGGAAGGCGAGCAGTACTTC. As protein: CASARRGAEGEQYF.

The chain is built from TRBV19 and TRBJ1-4; weak D call: TRBD1 (5 bases). The CDR3 covers 17 residues. The germline V and J ends were trimmed by 5 bases and 0 bases, with 16 bases remaining between them. The V gene's germline CDR1 is LNHDA and CDR2 SQIVND (reference sequence). The CDR3 DNA is TGTGCCAGTAGTTCCACCCCAAGACAGTCAACTAATGAAAAACTGTTTTTT. Translated, it gives CASSSTPRQSTNEKLFF. Full variable domain (missing parts from reference TRBV19 and TRBJ1-4): DGGITQSPKYLFRKEGQNVTLSCEQNLNHDAMYWYRQDPGQGLRLIYYSQIVNDFQKGDIAEGYSVSREKKESFPLTVTSAQKNPTAFYLCASSSTPRQSTNEKLFFGSGTQLSVL.

CDR3 protein: CASSLSGFSGNTIYF. CDR3 nucleotides: TGTGCCAGCAGCTTGAGCGGCTTCTCTGGAAACACCATATATTTT. The V gene is TRBV5-7, the J gene TRBJ1-3; D not resolved. TRBV5-7 is an open reading frame, and its role is uncertain. The V end lost 1 base, the J end lost 0 bases, and 8 bases lay between the germline ends. This CDR3 has 15 residues.

As DNA, the CDR3 is TGCGCCAGCAGCCAAGATCTCGGGTCTAGCACAGATACGCAGTATTTT. As protein: CASSQDLGSSTDTQYF. The V call is TRBV4-3, the J call TRBJ2-3, with no clear D. The germline V and J ends were trimmed by 0 bases and 0 bases, with 10 bases remaining between them. CDR1 LGHNA and CDR2 YSLEER come from the germline V gene. The CDR3 extends over 16 amino acids.

The rearrangement joins TRBV4-3 to TRBJ2-3; maybe TRBD2 (5 bases). Germline V CDR1 and CDR2: LGHNA, YSLEER. This CDR3 is 16 amino acids long. V lost 3 bases, J lost 2 bases, and 15 bases lay in between. CDR3: CASSQNGLTLTDTQYF. In DNA, the CDR3 is TGCGCCAGCAGCCAGAATGGACTTACCCTCACAGATACGCAGTATTTT.

V usage is TRBV18 and J usage is TRBJ1-2; D call uncertain. CDR1 and CDR2 from the germline V gene are KGHSH and LQKENI. The V end was cut by 3 bases, the J end by 5 bases, with 19 bases between. The CDR3 is 16 amino acids. As DNA, the CDR3 is TGTGCCAGCTCACCGGCCCTGGAGGGCAGTGGTTATGGCTACACCTTC. Translation gives CASSPALEGSGYGYTF.

This chain's CDR3 is CSAPLGQNVSNQPQHF. As DNA, the CDR3 is TGCAGCGCCCCTTTGGGACAAAACGTTAGCAATCAGCCCCAGCATTTT. The chain employs TRBV29-1 and TRBJ1-5, with D possibly TRBD1 on 6 matching bases. Trimming left V 7 bases short and J 0 bases short, with 19 bases between. The germline CDR1 and CDR2 sequences are SQVTM and ANQGSEA. The CDR3 runs to 16 residues.

This clone ranks as medium-sized. V and J are TRBV6-4 and TRBJ2-1; a possible D gene is TRBD1 (5 bases). V was trimmed by 7 bases and J by 1 base, leaving 11 bases between them. The CDR3 contains 14 residues. From germline, CDR1 is MRHNA and CDR2 SNTAGT. Written as DNA, the CDR3 is TGTGCCAGCAACAGGTTAGGATCCTACAATGAGCAGTTCTTC. Translating gives CASNRLGSYNEQFF.

The chain couples TRBV25-1 to TRBJ1-1, with unresolved D. This CDR3 region has 15 residues. Trimming took 2 bases from V and 10 from J, leaving 20 bases between them. The germline gives CDR1 MGHDK, CDR2 SYGVNS. As DNA, the CDR3 is TGTGCCAGCAGTGAAGAGGTGGGTCTTGGAATGGTAGCTTTCTTT. Amino acid sequence: CASSEEVGLGMVAFF.

This clone has only one observation. The genes are TRBV18 and TRBJ2-7; D might be TRBD1 (6 bases). Germline CDR1 is KGHSH and CDR2 is LQKENI. This CDR3 has 16 residues. V was shortened by 1 base and J by 6 bases, with 19 bases between the two germline ends. The CDR3 sequence: CASSPLTGQVTFEQYF. The CDR3 DNA is TGTGCCAGCTCACCACTAACGGGACAAGTTACGTTCGAGCAGTACTTC.

This clone appeared once. The chain uses TRBV19 and TRBJ1-2; D is unresolved. The CDR3 length is 14 residues. Between the trimmed V and J ends, which lost 5 bases and 4 bases, there was a span of 14 bases. Germline CDR1 and CDR2: LNHDA and SQIVND (reference sequence). DNA of the CDR3: TGTGCCAGTAGTGCGCCCAACAGCCCCTATGGCTACACCTTC. Its translation is CASSAPNSPYGYTF. Drawing the rest from reference TRBV19 and TRBJ1-2, the complete variable domain is DGGITQSPKYLFRKEGQNVTLSCEQNLNHDAMYWYRQDPGQGLRLIYYSQIVNDFQKGDIAEGYSVSREKKESFPLTVTSAQKNPTAFYLCASSAPNSPYGYTFGSGTRLTVV.

The chain joins TRBV18 to TRBJ1-1; D is unresolved. V was shortened by 2 bases and J by 0 bases, with 13 bases between the two germline ends. Germline V gives CDR1 KGHSH, CDR2 LQKENI. CDR3 length: 16 amino acids. CDR3 nucleotide sequence: TGTGCCAGCTCACCAAGCGAGCGCAAGATGAACACTGAAGCTTTCTTT. The encoded protein is CASSPSERKMNTEAFF.

The chain recombines TRBV11-2 with TRBJ2-2, with a tentative D call TRBD2 (5 bases). CDR3 length: 14 amino acids. Germline V lookup: CDR1 SGHAT, CDR2 FQNNGV. Deletions cut 5 bases from V and 7 bases from J, with 14 bases between. CDR3 protein: CASSTPTRDGELFF. CDR3 nucleotides: TGTGCCAGCAGCACCCCTACTAGGGACGGGGAGCTGTTTTTT. Full variable domain (missing parts from reference TRBV11-2 and TRBJ2-2): EAGVAQSPRYKIIEKRQSVAFWCNPISGHATLYWYQQILGQGPKLLIQFQNNGVVDDSQLPKDRFSAERLKGVDSTLKIQPAKLEDSAVYLCASSTPTRDGELFFGEGSRLTVL.

This rearrangement joins TRBV4-1 to TRBJ1-2, with D possibly matching TRBD1 (6 bases). CDR1 and CDR2 (germline): MGHRA, YSYEKL. V lost 2 bases and J 4 bases, leaving 14 bases between the germline ends. CDR3 length equals 15 residues. The CDR3 bases are TGCGCCAGCAGCCAAATTGGAACAGGGCTCTATGGCTACACCTTC. Its translation: CASSQIGTGLYGYTF.

This sequence joins TRBV7-9 and TRBJ2-5, with 7 bases aligning to TRBD2. CDR3 length: 18 residues. After removal of 4 bases from V and 5 bases from J, the junction contained 19 bases not matched to a gene. From germline, CDR1 is SEHNR and CDR2 FQNEAQ (reference sequence). The CDR3 loop reads CASSYEREAGWRIETQYF. CDR3 sequence (DNA): TGTGCCAGCAGCTACGAACGCGAAGCGGGATGGAGGATTGAGACCCAGTACTTC.

The CDR3 coding sequence is TGTGCCAGCAGCTTAGGACTAGCGGGCATATACGAGCAGTACTTC. Its translation is CASSLGLAGIYEQYF. This chain joins TRBV5-4 and TRBJ2-7; the match to TRBD2 covers 11 bases. The CDR3 covers 15 residues. Trimming cost V 2 bases and J 4 bases; bases outside gene matches: 5. Germline CDR1 reads SGHNT; CDR2 reads YYREEE (reference sequence).

This rearrangement joins TRBV28 to TRBJ1-2, with D hard to call. V gave up 7 bases and J gave up 7 bases, with 19 bases separating them. This CDR3 spans 14 amino acids. Germline lookup yields CDR1 MDHEN and CDR2 SYDVKM. The CDR3 is CASIASPGGPGYTF. CDR3 DNA: TGTGCCAGCATCGCATCCCCAGGAGGGCCTGGCTACACCTTC.